Each of the 25 T cell receptor beta chains below was sequenced from the same sample in a study of shared clonotypes between healthy human individuals. Data came from immunoSEQ multiplex PCR; TCRdb stores just in-frame clones and leaves some out. In the table there are about 380,000 clones, 90% to 97% of which are singletons. Sequencing input: memory CD8+ T cells sorted from blood. Subset reported: CD45RO+ cells pooled with CCR7-negative TemRA cells. The source is a man between 25 and 39 years old in good health.

The gene calls are TRBV5-1 and TRBJ2-2; 7 bases are shared with TRBD2. The J segment lost 4 bases and the V segment lost 2 bases, leaving 8 bases of the junction unmatched. This CDR3 is built from 16 residues. Looked up from germline, CDR1 is SGHRS and CDR2 is YFSETQ. The CDR3 DNA reads as TGCGCCAGCAGCTTCACTGCGGGAGTTGGCACCGGGGAGCTGTTTTTT. This gives the protein CASSFTAGVGTGELFF.

The V gene is TRBV10-3, the J gene TRBJ1-5; no definite D call. CDR3 length: 13 residues. V lost 4 bases, J lost 5 bases, and 9 bases lay in between. Germline assignment: CDR1 ENHRY and CDR2 SYGVKD. The DNA for the CDR3 is TGTGCCATCAGTGTGGGTTCCGATCAGCCCCAGCATTTT. This codes for CAISVGSDQPQHF.

This clone has only one observation. The chain is built from TRBV5-4 and TRBJ2-6; 8 bases fit TRBD2. The CDR3 length is 18 residues. Trimming removed 4 bases from V and 1 base from J; junction bases left unmatched: 10. Germline V gene sequence: CDR1 SGHNT, CDR2 YYREEE (reference sequence). The CDR3 DNA is TGTGCCAGCAGCCGCCGGGCTAGCGGGCTTTCTGGGGCCAACGTCCTGACTTTC. Protein: CASSRRASGLSGANVLTF.

The chain joins TRBV25-1 to TRBJ1-5; unclear D gene. The V and J ends lost 8 bases and 9 bases respectively, with 20 bases between them. This CDR3 has 14 amino acids. The germline CDR1 and CDR2 sequences are MGHDK and SYGVNS. The chain's CDR3 is CASAALAKSWPQHF. CDR3 DNA sequence: TGTGCCAGCGCCGCGCTGGCGAAATCATGGCCCCAGCATTTT.

This chain connects TRBV5-1 to TRBJ2-7, with TRBD2 identical over 8 bases. This CDR3 comprises 15 residues. Trimming removed 5 bases from V and 0 bases from J; junction bases left unmatched: 7. Germline V gene data show CDR1 as SGHRS and CDR2 as YFSETQ. CDR3 in amino acids: CASRLDLAGSYEQYF. CDR3 DNA: TGCGCCAGCAGACTTGATCTAGCGGGCTCCTACGAGCAGTACTTC.

V is TRBV7-9 and J is TRBJ1-3; 9 bases line up with TRBD1. J gave up 4 bases and V 5 bases, and 12 bases lay outside the gene matches. Per germline, CDR1 SEHNR and CDR2 FQNEAQ (reference sequence). The CDR3 is 17 amino acids. The CDR3 DNA reads TGTGCCAGCAGCCCCCAGGACAGGGGAGTTACCGGAAACACCATATATTTT. Translating it yields CASSPQDRGVTGNTIYF. Combining the CDR3 with reference TRBV7-9 and TRBJ1-3 gives the whole variable domain DTGVSQNPRHKITKRGQNVTFRCDPISEHNRLYWYRQTLGQGPEFLTYFQNEAQLEKSRLLSDRFSAERPKGSFSTLEIQRTEQGDSAMYLCASSPQDRGVTGNTIYFGEGSWLTVV.

The chain uses TRBV28 and TRBJ2-7, with unresolved D. This CDR3 region has 11 residues. CDR1 MDHEN and CDR2 SYDVKM come from the germline V gene. The V end was cut by 5 bases, the J end by 1 base, with 3 bases between. DNA for the CDR3: TGTGCCAGCAGTCATTCCTACGAGCAGTACTTC. Translated: CASSHSYEQYF. Full variable domain (rest looked up from reference TRBV28 and TRBJ2-7): DVKVTQSSRYLVKRTGEKVFLECVQDMDHENMFWYRQDPGLGLRLIYFSYDVKMKEKGDIPEGYSVSREKKERFSLILESASTNQTSMYLCASSHSYEQYFGPGTRLTVT.

This clone was seen a single time. The rearrangement uses TRBV2 and TRBJ2-7; D remains unclear. The V end lost 6 bases, the J end lost 2 bases, and 17 bases lay between the germline ends. Looked up from germline, CDR1 is SNHLY and CDR2 is FYNNEI. CDR3 length: 15 residues. The CDR3 region has the DNA TGTGCCAGCAGGGGATCATACCTGATGGCCTACGAGCAGTACTTC. Its translation is CASRGSYLMAYEQYF.

V is TRBV5-5 and J is TRBJ2-1; 12 bases agree with TRBD2. Trimming took 4 bases from V and 8 from J; bases not matched to a gene: 16. Germline V lookup: CDR1 SGHKS, CDR2 YYEKEE (reference sequence). The CDR3 contains 18 residues. CDR3 region: CASSHLKTSGSPSDEQFF. CDR3 nucleotides: TGTGCCAGCAGCCACCTTAAGACTAGCGGGAGCCCATCGGATGAGCAGTTCTTC.

The V call is TRBV7-6, the J call TRBJ2-5; 7 positions match TRBD2. Per the germline V gene, CDR1 is SGHVS and CDR2 is FNYEAQ. This CDR3 spans 14 amino acids. V shed 0 bases, J shed 4 bases, and the junction held 2 bases outside the gene matches. The CDR3 nucleotides are TGTGCCAGCAGCTTAGCGGGAGGGCCAGAGACCCAGTACTTC. Amino acids: CASSLAGGPETQYF.

The V gene is TRBV9, the J gene TRBJ2-5; 13 bases map to TRBD2. This CDR3 region has 17 residues. Trimming removed 0 bases from V and 0 bases from J; junction bases left unmatched: 2. Germline-derived CDR1 and CDR2 are SGDLS and YYNGEE. Here the CDR3 reads CASSVGGTSGDQETQYF. DNA for the CDR3: TGTGCCAGCAGCGTAGGGGGGACTAGCGGGGACCAAGAGACCCAGTACTTC.

About this clone itself: The same CDR3 also results from other DNA sequences found in this sample. The V call is TRBV30, the J call TRBJ2-3; the D is unclear. The V end lost 1 base, the J end lost 2 bases, and 1 base lay between the germline ends. CDR1 GTSNPN and CDR2 SVGIG come from the germline V gene (reference sequence). The CDR3 spans 11 residues. This CDR3 is CAWSATDTQYF. The CDR3 DNA follows: TGTGCCTGGAGTGCCACAGATACGCAGTATTTT. Variable domain in full (rest from reference TRBV30 and TRBJ2-3): SQTIHQWPATLVQPVGSPLSLECTVEGTSNPNLYWYRQAAGRGLQLLFYSVGIGQISSEVPQNLSASRPQDRQFILSSKKLLLSDSGFYLCAWSATDTQYFGPGTRLTVL.

In the case of this clone: Additional DNA sequences in this sample encode the identical CDR3. The chain is built from TRBV19 and TRBJ2-1; unclear D gene. V lost 0 bases to trimming and J lost 4 bases, with 7 bases between them. The V gene's germline CDR1 is LNHDA and CDR2 SQIVND (reference sequence). The CDR3 sequence is 14 residues long. The CDR3 nucleotides are TGTGCCAGTAGTATAGATCCAGGTTACAATGAGCAGTTCTTC. Residues: CASSIDPGYNEQFF.

V is TRBV5-1 and J is TRBJ2-5; D is uncertain. The germline V gene has CDR1 SGHRS and CDR2 YFSETQ. The CDR3 loop spans 15 amino acids. Trimming pared 0 bases from V and 2 bases from J, leaving 11 bases between. The CDR3 loop is CASSLGFGSQETQYF. DNA of the CDR3: TGCGCCAGCAGCTTGGGGTTTGGGTCTCAAGAGACCCAGTACTTC. Together with reference TRBV5-1 and TRBJ2-5, the CDR3 gives the full variable domain: KAGVTQTPRYLIKTRGQQVTLSCSPISGHRSVSWYQQTPGQGLQFLFEYFSETQRNKGNFPGRFSGRQFSNSRSEMNVSTLELGDSALYLCASSLGFGSQETQYFGPGTRLLVL.

This chain joins TRBV9 and TRBJ2-2; 9 bases align to TRBD2. The CDR3 extends over 16 amino acids. Germline CDR1 and CDR2: SGDLS and YYNGEE. J gave up 2 bases and V 2 bases, and 4 bases lay outside the gene matches. CDR3: CASSVHSGSNTGELFF. The CDR3 bases are TGTGCCAGCAGCGTGCATAGCGGGAGTAACACCGGGGAGCTGTTTTTT.

This clone has just one count. The chain links TRBV27 to TRBJ2-7, with D maybe TRBD1 (6 bases). The CDR3 spans 13 residues. Germline loops: CDR1 MNHEY, CDR2 SMNVEV (reference sequence). With 3 bases removed from V and 2 bases from J, the gap between germline ends came to 8 bases. This CDR3 is CASSLGDTYEQYF. CDR3 DNA sequence: TGTGCCAGCAGTTTGGGGGACACCTACGAGCAGTACTTC.

The gene calls are TRBV29-1 and TRBJ2-3, with D possibly TRBD1 on 5 matching bases. The length of the CDR3 is 12 residues. V lost 2 bases to trimming and J lost 7 bases, with 10 bases between them. Germline CDR1 SQVTM, CDR2 ANQGSEA. The CDR3 bases are TGCAGCGTTGAACAGGGAAGGCATACGCAGTATTTT. It yields the protein CSVEQGRHTQYF.

The chain has TRBV7-9 and TRBJ2-7; the D is unclear. V was shortened by 2 bases and J by 1 base, with 12 bases between the two germline ends. The CDR3 is 15 residues long. Germline values: CDR1 SEHNR, CDR2 FQNEAQ (reference sequence). The CDR3 nucleotides are TGTGCCAGCAGCTTAAGCCTAGACGTGTCCTACGAGCAGTACTTC. Translation gives CASSLSLDVSYEQYF. The whole variable domain, remainder taken from reference TRBV7-9 and TRBJ2-7, is DTGVSQNPRHKITKRGQNVTFRCDPISEHNRLYWYRQTLGQGPEFLTYFQNEAQLEKSRLLSDRFSAERPKGSFSTLEIQRTEQGDSAMYLCASSLSLDVSYEQYFGPGTRLTVT.

This clone has only one observation. The V call is TRBV18, the J call TRBJ2-1; possible D gene TRBD2, 6 bases. V was clipped by 0 bases and J by 0 bases, with 9 bases between them. The CDR3 totals 16 residues. Per the germline V gene, CDR1 is KGHSH and CDR2 is LQKENI. The DNA for the CDR3 is TGTGCCAGCTCACCACCCGGGAGTACCTCCTACAATGAGCAGTTCTTC. Its protein product is CASSPPGSTSYNEQFF.

The chain combines TRBV9 with TRBJ2-3; perhaps TRBD2 as D (6 bases). CDR3 length: 17 amino acids. Trimming pared 4 bases from V and 5 bases from J, leaving 23 bases between. Germline CDR1 is SGDLS and CDR2 is YYNGEE. Here the CDR3 reads CASSPPPEEGRKDTQYF. The CDR3 DNA is TGTGCCAGCAGCCCCCCCCCGGAGGAGGGCCGTAAAGATACGCAGTATTTT.

This chain links TRBV29-1 with TRBJ2-5; maybe TRBD1 (5 bases). The CDR3 runs to 14 residues. Per the germline V gene, CDR1 is SQVTM and CDR2 is ANQGSEA. The ends were cut back, 4 bases at V and 5 bases at J, with 17 bases in the middle. CDR3 sequence (DNA): TGCAGCGTTGCAGGGAAGGCGAAGTTGGAGACCCAGTACTTC. Amino acids: CSVAGKAKLETQYF.

This CDR3 is CASSLWTSGRPPDTQYF. The CDR3 DNA follows: TGTGCCAGCAGTTTATGGACTAGCGGGAGGCCCCCAGATACGCAGTATTTT. This chain uses TRBV28 with TRBJ2-3, with 13 bases lining up with TRBD2. Germline-derived CDR1 and CDR2 are MDHEN and SYDVKM. The CDR3 is made up of 17 amino acids. The junction had 4 bases not matched to a gene; V was cut back by 0 bases and J by 4 bases.

This clone appeared once. The rearrangement joins TRBV5-1 to TRBJ2-7; D may correspond to TRBD1 or TRBD2 (5 bases each). V lost 2 bases to trimming and J lost 1 base, with 16 bases between them. This CDR3 contains 16 residues. Per the germline V gene, CDR1 is SGHRS and CDR2 is YFSETQ. CDR3 coding DNA: TGCGCCAGCAGCTTTGCCTCCGGGACGAGTTCCTACGAGCAGTACTTC. Translating gives CASSFASGTSSYEQYF. Drawing the rest from reference TRBV5-1 and TRBJ2-7, the complete variable domain is KAGVTQTPRYLIKTRGQQVTLSCSPISGHRSVSWYQQTPGQGLQFLFEYFSETQRNKGNFPGRFSGRQFSNSRSEMNVSTLELGDSALYLCASSFASGTSSYEQYFGPGTRLTVT.

This chain's CDR3 is CASSLDSGRNNQPQHF. The CDR3, as DNA: TGTGCCAGCAGCTTAGACAGTGGGAGAAACAATCAGCCCCAGCATTTT. The chain couples TRBV7-2 to TRBJ1-5; D uncertain. CDR3 length: 16 residues. Trimming pared 1 base from V and 3 bases from J, leaving 13 bases between. Per germline, CDR1 SGHTA and CDR2 FQGNSA.

This chain uses TRBV11-2 with TRBJ2-7; no firm D call. V was clipped by 6 bases and J by 0 bases, with 3 bases between them. CDR1 SGHAT and CDR2 FQNNGV come from the germline V gene. CDR3 length: 11 amino acids. The CDR3 coding sequence is TGTGCCAGCAGATTCTCCTACGAGCAGTACTTC. This encodes CASRFSYEQYF.